This T cell receptor beta chain was identified in a study of beta chain features in type 1 diabetes. The study, taken as a whole, reports: A definitive answer on HLA type influencing TCRB rearrangement was not reached here. Across all four CD4+ subsets, people with type 1 diabetes showed modestly shorter TCRB CDR3s.

For this clone: The antigen remains undetermined.

The germline CDR1 and CDR2 sequences are KGHSH and LQKENI. V lost 0 bases, J lost 3 bases, and 11 bases lay in between. There are 16 residues in the CDR3. As every portion of the isolated RNA was reverse transcribed, the sequencing read expressed TCRB transcripts. The assay was immunoSEQ multiplex PCR, and TCRdb's table has in-frame clones only and misses some. Altogether about 150,000 clones are present, 7% to 9% being singletons, with the ten largest covering 0.5%. V and J are TRBV18 and TRBJ2-2; the D gene is possibly TRBD1 (6 bases). The sequence came from a man between 18 and 29 years old with type 1 diabetes. Input material: central memory CD4+ T cells from blood. The CDR3 nucleotides are TGTGCCAGCTCACCACCGAGTGGGGGCTACACCGGGGAGCTGTTTTTT. Protein product: CASSPPSGGYTGELFF.